What follows are 24 T cell receptor beta chains derived from one specimen sequenced in a study of CD8+CD57+ T cells in acquired aplastic anemia. Profiles of TCR beta VDJ and CDR3 were generated from a genomic DNA template. Each CDR3 protein is one row after TCRdb ran MiXCR on the reads. Of about 150,000 distinct CDR3 sequences listed, around half are singletons. It was patients with CD8+CD57+ cell expansion by flow cytometry who were chosen for sequencing. Sequences were obtained from sorted CD4+, CD8+, or CD8+CD57+ T cells (not recorded which) from PBMCs. Receptors originate from a human donor with aplastic anemia.

This chain joins TRBV29-1 and TRBJ2-3; tentatively, D is TRBD1 (5 bases). The CDR3 runs to 14 residues. Germline CDR1 SQVTM, CDR2 ANQGSEA. V was pared by 8 bases and J by 0 bases, with 15 bases between. The CDR3 DNA is TGCAGCTCTAGGGGTTTAGGGAGCACAGATACGCAGTATTTT. As protein: CSSRGLGSTDTQYF.

The V gene is TRBV25-1, the J gene TRBJ1-2; the D is unclear. Germline-derived CDR1 and CDR2 are MGHDK and SYGVNS. V shed 0 bases and J shed 13 bases, with 21 bases lying between them. CDR3 size: 15 residues. CDR3 sequence (DNA): TGTGCCAGCAGTGAATATAAGTACGGCTCAGAAGCTCCCACCTTC. Residues: CASSEYKYGSEAPTF.

A remark on this clonotype: Because the CDR3 is missing its conserved closing phenylalanine or tryptophan, this is likely a read error. No DNA is shown, since the ends of the CDR3 on it are uncertain; the CDR3 is the one TCRdb lists. The chain couples TRBV4-2 to TRBJ2-1; TRBD1 reflects the table's D call only, with no check against the DNA. The CDR3 length is 10 residues, termini included. Germline assignment: CDR1 LGHNA and CDR2 YNFKEQ. CDR3 sequence: CASSQDYRGR.

The genes are TRBV15 and TRBJ2-1; 15 bases are a match to TRBD2. The CDR3 is 16 residues long. In germline, CDR1 is LNHNV, CDR2 YYDKDF (reference sequence). The V gene end was trimmed by 5 bases and the J gene end by 5 bases; junction bases not matched to a gene: 4. The CDR3 coding sequence is TGTGCCACCAGCGGGGGACTAGCGGGGGGTCACAATGAGCAGTTCTTC. This gives the protein CATSGGLAGGHNEQFF.

The chain couples TRBV4-1 to TRBJ2-5; 8 bases map to TRBD1. The CDR3 loop spans 15 amino acids. The junction had 9 bases not matched to a gene; V was cut back by 5 bases and J by 4 bases. In germline, CDR1 is MGHRA, CDR2 YSYEKL. The CDR3 region is CASSLVTGGVETQYF. CDR3 DNA sequence: TGCGCCAGCAGCTTAGTAACAGGGGGAGTAGAGACCCAGTACTTC.

This chain uses TRBV15 with TRBJ2-2; D gene unclear. CDR3 size: 14 residues. Trimming took 7 bases from V and 1 from J, leaving 10 bases between them. Germline lookup yields CDR1 LNHNV and CDR2 YYDKDF (reference sequence). The CDR3 coding sequence is TGTGCCACCACTCAGGACGGGAACACCGGGGAGCTGTTTTTT. This gives the protein CATTQDGNTGELFF.

The V gene is TRBV11-2, the J gene TRBJ2-3, with D unresolved. V was trimmed by 3 bases and J by 0 bases, leaving 7 bases between them. The CDR3 runs to 14 residues. Germline values: CDR1 SGHAT, CDR2 FQNNGV. As DNA, the CDR3 is TGTGCCAGCAGCTTGATAGGTAGCACAGATACGCAGTATTTT. Its translation: CASSLIGSTDTQYF.

This clonotype was seen at least ten times. This sequence joins TRBV2 and TRBJ2-7; unclear D gene. CDR3 length: 13 residues. V was shortened by 4 bases and J by 0 bases, with 7 bases between the two germline ends. Germline V gene sequence: CDR1 SNHLY, CDR2 FYNNEI. The CDR3 loop reads CASSVGPSYEQYF. The CDR3 nucleotides are TGTGCCAGCAGTGTAGGCCCCTCCTACGAGCAGTACTTC. The full variable domain, rest sourced from reference TRBV2 and TRBJ2-7, is EPEVTQTPSHQVTQMGQEVILRCVPISNHLYFYWYRQILGQKVEFLVSFYNNEISEKSEIFDDQFSVERPDGSNFTLKIRSTKLEDSAMYFCASSVGPSYEQYFGPGTRLTVT.

V usage is TRBV24-1 and J usage is TRBJ2-3; D gene unclear. V was pared by 1 base and J by 0 bases, with 7 bases between. The CDR3 contains 15 residues. Germline V gene sequence: CDR1 KGHDR, CDR2 SFDVKD. DNA for the CDR3: TGTGCCACCAGTGATTTTACTGCTAGCACAGATACGCAGTATTTT. Protein: CATSDFTASTDTQYF.

V gene TRBV24-1 combines with J gene TRBJ1-5; 9 nucleotides agree with TRBD1. After removal of 3 bases from V and 0 bases from J, the junction contained 5 bases not matched to a gene. The germline V gene has CDR1 KGHDR and CDR2 SFDVKD. This CDR3 contains 17 residues. This CDR3 is CATSDPRTGDSNQPQHF. The CDR3 nucleotides are TGTGCCACCAGTGATCCAAGGACAGGGGATAGCAATCAGCCCCAGCATTTT.

The gene calls are TRBV15 and TRBJ2-1; possibly TRBD1 for D (5 bases). The CDR3 is 15 amino acids. V lost 2 bases to trimming and J lost 3 bases, with 11 bases between them. Germline values: CDR1 LNHNV, CDR2 YYDKDF (reference sequence). The CDR3 sequence is CATSRQGSLYNEQFF. CDR3 coding DNA: TGTGCCACCAGCAGACAGGGTTCGCTCTACAATGAGCAGTTCTTC. Using reference TRBV15 and TRBJ2-1 for the parts outside the CDR3, the full variable domain is DAMVIQNPRYQVTQFGKPVTLSCSQTLNHNVMYWYQQKSSQAPKLLFHYYDKDFNNEADTPDNFQSRRPNTSFCFLDIRSPGLGDTAMYLCATSRQGSLYNEQFFGPGTRLTVL.

The chain has TRBV5-6 and TRBJ2-3; 9 nucleotides match TRBD2. Trimming cost V 1 base and J 2 bases; bases outside gene matches: 5. CDR3 length: 16 residues. The V gene's germline CDR1 is SGHDT and CDR2 YYEEEE. CDR3 coding DNA: TGTGCCAGCAGCTTGCCAGCGGGGGGTCCCACAGATACGCAGTATTTT. This codes for CASSLPAGGPTDTQYF.

This chain's CDR3 is CASSRSVASYEQYF. In DNA form, the CDR3 reads TGTGCCAGCAGTAGATCCGTTGCCTCCTACGAGCAGTACTTC. V usage is TRBV12-3 or TRBV12-4 and J usage is TRBJ2-7, with D hard to call. The V end lost 5 bases, the J end lost 0 bases, and 11 bases lay between the germline ends. The CDR3 has 14 amino acids.

This chain connects TRBV2 to TRBJ1-1; TRBD1 might be the D (5 bases). V shed 3 bases and J shed 6 bases, with 14 bases lying between them. The germline gives CDR1 SNHLY, CDR2 FYNNEI. The CDR3 totals 14 residues. CDR3: CASSEDKGYAEAFF. In nucleotides, the CDR3 is TGTGCCAGCAGTGAGGACAAAGGGTACGCTGAAGCTTTCTTT.

This clonotype came up many times. V usage is TRBV20-1 and J usage is TRBJ1-1; possibly TRBD1 for D (5 bases). The CDR3 covers 16 residues. CDR1 and CDR2 (germline): DFQATT, SNEGSKA (reference sequence). Trimming left V 6 bases short and J 0 bases short, with 20 bases between. The CDR3 nucleotides are TGCAGTGCAGCACCCGAAGGGGCCCCTATGAACACTGAAGCTTTCTTT. Amino acids: CSAAPEGAPMNTEAFF.

The chain has TRBV29-1 and TRBJ1-5; D may be TRBD1 (5 bases). V lost 0 bases and J 3 bases, leaving 6 bases between the germline ends. The CDR3 runs to 13 residues. CDR1 and CDR2 from the germline V gene are SQVTM and ANQGSEA. The CDR3 sequence: CSVEEGVNQPQHF. CDR3 nucleotide sequence: TGCAGCGTTGAAGAAGGGGTCAATCAGCCCCAGCATTTT.

This clonotype was seen repeatedly, ten times or more. V gene TRBV7-9 combines with J gene TRBJ1-1; D is uncertain. The CDR3 runs 12 residues. CDR1 and CDR2 (germline): SEHNR, FQNEAQ (reference sequence). The ends were cut back, 7 bases at V and 3 bases at J, with 9 bases in the middle. CDR3 in amino acids: CASTSADTEAFF. The CDR3 DNA reads as TGTGCCAGCACTTCCGCCGACACTGAAGCTTTCTTT.

CDR3 loop: CASSPDPLETQYF. Written as DNA, the CDR3 is TGTGCCAGCAGCCCAGACCCCCTGGAGACCCAGTACTTC. J is TRBJ2-5 and V is TRBV7-2; no reliable D call. CDR1 and CDR2 (germline): SGHTA, FQGNSA. The V end was cut by 5 bases, the J end by 5 bases, with 12 bases between. This CDR3 spans 13 amino acids.

The chain couples TRBV6-4 to TRBJ2-5; a weak D match, TRBD1 (6 bases). The length of the CDR3 is 14 residues. Trimming shortened V by 2 bases and J by 2 bases, and 9 bases separated the two germline ends. Per germline, CDR1 MRHNA and CDR2 SNTAGT. In DNA form, the CDR3 reads TGTGCCAGCAGTGACCTGAGGGGGCAAGAGACCCAGTACTTC. Protein: CASSDLRGQETQYF.

The chain carries TRBV7-8 and TRBJ1-5, with 9 bases lining up with TRBD1. Trimming cost V 5 bases and J 6 bases; bases outside gene matches: 5. Germline V gene data show CDR1 as SGHVS and CDR2 as FQNEAQ. This CDR3 comprises 14 residues. CDR3: CASSRQGEGQPQHF. In nucleotides, the CDR3 is TGTGCCAGCAGCCGACAGGGGGAAGGTCAGCCCCAGCATTTT.

V usage is TRBV15 and J usage is TRBJ2-7, with TRBD2 identical over 8 bases. V trimming: 10 bases; J trimming: 7 bases; junction bases outside the gene matches: 15. CDR1 is LNHNV and CDR2 is YYDKDF in the germline V gene (reference sequence). CDR3 size: 14 residues. The CDR3 region is CASSELLAGDEQYF. The CDR3, as DNA: TGTGCCAGCAGTGAATTGCTAGCGGGTGATGAGCAGTACTTC.

As for this clonotype: This may arise from a read error, as a much more abundant clone is one base away. The chain carries TRBV9 and TRBJ2-1; possible D gene TRBD1, 6 bases. The CDR3 covers 14 residues. Per the germline V gene, CDR1 is SGDLS and CDR2 is YYNGEE. The CDR3 loop is CASSPPTGNNEQLF. DNA for the CDR3: TGTGCCAGCAGCCCCCCAACAGGGAACAATGAGCAGCTCTTC. Based on the CDR3 plus reference TRBV9 and TRBJ2-1, the full variable domain is DSGVTQTPKHLITATGQRVTLRCSPRSGDLSVYWYQQSLDQGLQFLIQYYNGEERAKGNILERFSAQQFPDLHSELNLSSLELGDSALYFCASSPPTGNNEQLFGPGTRLTVL.

This clonotype appeared many times. The gene calls are TRBV7-9 and TRBJ1-4; D gene ambiguous. The CDR3 loop spans 13 amino acids. Trimming took 6 bases from V and 0 from J, leaving 5 bases between them. The germline V gene encodes CDR1 SEHNR and CDR2 FQNEAQ (reference sequence). CDR3 amino acids: CASRRSTNEKLFF. Written as DNA, the CDR3 is TGTGCCAGCAGGAGGTCAACTAATGAAAAACTGTTTTTT.

This clonotype was observed at least ten times. The V and J genes are TRBV24-1 and TRBJ1-5, with unresolved D. Trimming stripped 9 bases from V and 2 bases from J, with 10 bases between. Germline values: CDR1 KGHDR, CDR2 SFDVKD. The length of the CDR3 is 13 residues. This chain's CDR3 is CATRAAGNQPQHF. The DNA for the CDR3 is TGTGCCACCCGGGCCGCGGGCAATCAGCCCCAGCATTTT.